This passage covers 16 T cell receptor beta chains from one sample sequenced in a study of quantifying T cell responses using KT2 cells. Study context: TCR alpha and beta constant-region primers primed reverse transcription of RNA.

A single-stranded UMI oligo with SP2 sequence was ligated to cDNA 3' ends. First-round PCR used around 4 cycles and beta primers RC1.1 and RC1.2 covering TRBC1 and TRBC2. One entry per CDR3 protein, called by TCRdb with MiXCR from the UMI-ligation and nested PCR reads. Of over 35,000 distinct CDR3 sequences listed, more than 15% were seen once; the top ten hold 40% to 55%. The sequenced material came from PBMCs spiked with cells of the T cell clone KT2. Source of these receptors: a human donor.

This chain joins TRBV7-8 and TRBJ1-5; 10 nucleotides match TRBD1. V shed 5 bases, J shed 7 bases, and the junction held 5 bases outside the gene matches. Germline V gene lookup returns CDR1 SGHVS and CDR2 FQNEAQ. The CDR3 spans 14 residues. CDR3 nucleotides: TGTGCCAGCAGCCCGGGACAGGGGAACCAGCCCCAGCATTTT. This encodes CASSPGQGNQPQHF.

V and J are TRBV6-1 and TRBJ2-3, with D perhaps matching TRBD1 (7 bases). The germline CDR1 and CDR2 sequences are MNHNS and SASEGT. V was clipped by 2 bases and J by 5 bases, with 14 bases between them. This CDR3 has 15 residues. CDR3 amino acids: CASSEWAGGGDTQYF. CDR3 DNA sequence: TGTGCCAGCAGTGAATGGGCAGGGGGAGGAGATACGCAGTATTTT.

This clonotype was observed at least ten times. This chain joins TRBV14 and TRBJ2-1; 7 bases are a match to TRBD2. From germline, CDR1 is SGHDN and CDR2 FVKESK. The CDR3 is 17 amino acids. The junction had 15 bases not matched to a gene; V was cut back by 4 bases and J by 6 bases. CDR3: CASSRRETSRRGNEQFF. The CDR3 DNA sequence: TGTGCCAGCAGCCGGAGGGAGACTAGCCGAAGGGGCAATGAGCAGTTCTTC.

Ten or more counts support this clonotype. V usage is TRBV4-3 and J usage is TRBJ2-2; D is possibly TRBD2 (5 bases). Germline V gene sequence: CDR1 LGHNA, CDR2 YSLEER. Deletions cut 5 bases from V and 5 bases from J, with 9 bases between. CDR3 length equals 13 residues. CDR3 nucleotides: TGCGCCAGCAGCTCCCGGACTACCGGGGAGCTGTTTTTT. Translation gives CASSSRTTGELFF.

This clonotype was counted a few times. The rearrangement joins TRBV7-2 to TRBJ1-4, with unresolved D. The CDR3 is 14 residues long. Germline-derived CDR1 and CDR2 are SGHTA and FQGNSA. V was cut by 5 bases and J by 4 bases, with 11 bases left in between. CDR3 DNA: TGTGCCAGCAGCCCCGGGAGAAATAATGAAAAACTGTTTTTT. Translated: CASSPGRNNEKLFF.

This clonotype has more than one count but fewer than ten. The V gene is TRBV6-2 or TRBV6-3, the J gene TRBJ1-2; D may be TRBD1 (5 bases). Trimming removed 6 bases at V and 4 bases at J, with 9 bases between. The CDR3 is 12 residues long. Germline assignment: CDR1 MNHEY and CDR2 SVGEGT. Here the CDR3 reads CASSRDGYGYTF. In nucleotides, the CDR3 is TGTGCCAGCAGCCGGGACGGCTATGGCTACACCTTC.

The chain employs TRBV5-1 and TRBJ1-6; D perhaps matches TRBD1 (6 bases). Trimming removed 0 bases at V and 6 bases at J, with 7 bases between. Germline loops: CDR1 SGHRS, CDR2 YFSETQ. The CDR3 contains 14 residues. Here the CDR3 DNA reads TGCGCCAGCAGCTTGGGGGACATTAATTCACCCCTCCACTTT. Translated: CASSLGDINSPLHF. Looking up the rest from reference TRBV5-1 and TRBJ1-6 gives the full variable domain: KAGVTQTPRYLIKTRGQQVTLSCSPISGHRSVSWYQQTPGQGLQFLFEYFSETQRNKGNFPGRFSGRQFSNSRSEMNVSTLELGDSALYLCASSLGDINSPLHFGNGTRLTVT.

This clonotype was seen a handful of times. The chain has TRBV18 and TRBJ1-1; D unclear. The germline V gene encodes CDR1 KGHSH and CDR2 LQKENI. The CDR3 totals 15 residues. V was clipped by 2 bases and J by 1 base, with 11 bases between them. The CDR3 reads CASSPFSGSNTEAFF. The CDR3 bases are TGTGCCAGCTCACCATTTAGCGGCTCGAACACTGAAGCTTTCTTT.

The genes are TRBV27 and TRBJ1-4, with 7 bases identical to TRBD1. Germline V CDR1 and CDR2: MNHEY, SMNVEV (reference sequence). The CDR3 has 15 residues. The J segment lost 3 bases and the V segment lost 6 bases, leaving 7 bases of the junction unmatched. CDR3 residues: CASRDHGTANEKLFF. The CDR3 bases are TGTGCCAGCAGGGACCACGGGACAGCTAATGAAAAACTGTTTTTT.

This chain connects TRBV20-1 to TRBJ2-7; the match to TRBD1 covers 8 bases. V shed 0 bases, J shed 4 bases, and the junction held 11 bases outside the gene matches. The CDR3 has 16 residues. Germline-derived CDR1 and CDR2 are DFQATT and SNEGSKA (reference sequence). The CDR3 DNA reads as TGCAGTGCTAGAGATTCCACAGGGGGGTATGAATACGAGCAGTACTTC. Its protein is CSARDSTGGYEYEQYF.

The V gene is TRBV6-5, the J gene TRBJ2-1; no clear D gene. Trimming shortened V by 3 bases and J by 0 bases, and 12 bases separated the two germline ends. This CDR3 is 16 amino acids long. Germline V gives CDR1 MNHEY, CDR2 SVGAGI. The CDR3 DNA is TGTGCCAGCAGTTATGTCTGGACCCCCTCCTACAATGAGCAGTTCTTC. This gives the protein CASSYVWTPSYNEQFF.

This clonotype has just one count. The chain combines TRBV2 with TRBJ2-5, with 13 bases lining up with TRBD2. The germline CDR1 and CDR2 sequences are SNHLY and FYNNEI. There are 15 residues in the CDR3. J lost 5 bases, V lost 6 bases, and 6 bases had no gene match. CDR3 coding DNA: TGTGCCAGCAGGCCGACTAGCGGGAGGTTGGAGACCCAGTACTTC. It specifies CASRPTSGRLETQYF. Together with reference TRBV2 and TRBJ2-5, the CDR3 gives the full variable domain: EPEVTQTPSHQVTQMGQEVILRCVPISNHLYFYWYRQILGQKVEFLVSFYNNEISEKSEIFDDQFSVERPDGSNFTLKIRSTKLEDSAMYFCASRPTSGRLETQYFGPGTRLLVL.

In nucleotides, the CDR3 is TGCAGTGGAGAGGGGGAGCTGAAAATGAACACTGAAGCTTTCTTT. This translates into CSGEGELKMNTEAFF. The chain uses TRBV20-1 and TRBJ1-1; D possibly corresponds to TRBD1 (6 bases). Germline V gives CDR1 DFQATT, CDR2 SNEGSKA (reference sequence). The CDR3 spans 15 residues. Trimming cost V 7 bases and J 0 bases, with 18 bases left between them.

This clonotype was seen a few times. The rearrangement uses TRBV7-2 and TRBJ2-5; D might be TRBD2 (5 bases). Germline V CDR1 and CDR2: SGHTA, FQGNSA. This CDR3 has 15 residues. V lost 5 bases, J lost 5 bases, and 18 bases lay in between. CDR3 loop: CASSQAGVVQETQYF. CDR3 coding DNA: TGTGCCAGCAGCCAGGCGGGCGTGGTTCAGGAGACCCAGTACTTC. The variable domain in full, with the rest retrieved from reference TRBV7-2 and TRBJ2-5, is GAGVSQSPSNKVTEKGKDVELRCDPISGHTALYWYRQSLGQGLEFLIYFQGNSAPDKSGLPSDRFSAERTGGSVSTLTIQRTQQEDSAVYLCASSQAGVVQETQYFGPGTRLLVL.

Here the CDR3 reads CASSLKEMAGFLNEQFF. CDR3 bases: TGTGCCAGCAGCCTTAAAGAGATGGCGGGATTCCTGAATGAGCAGTTCTTC. V gene TRBV3-1 combines with J gene TRBJ2-1, with a possible D match to TRBD2 (6 bases). CDR1 is LGHDT and CDR2 is YNNKEL in the germline V gene (reference sequence). The CDR3 runs to 17 residues. The V gene lost 4 bases and the J gene lost 7 bases, with 23 bases spanning the gap.

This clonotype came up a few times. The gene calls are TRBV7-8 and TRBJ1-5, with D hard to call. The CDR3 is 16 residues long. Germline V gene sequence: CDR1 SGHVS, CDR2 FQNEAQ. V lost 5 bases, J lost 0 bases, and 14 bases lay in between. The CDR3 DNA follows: TGTGCCAGCAGCCTCCGGGAGTTGAATAGCAATCAGCCCCAGCATTTT. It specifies CASSLRELNSNQPQHF.